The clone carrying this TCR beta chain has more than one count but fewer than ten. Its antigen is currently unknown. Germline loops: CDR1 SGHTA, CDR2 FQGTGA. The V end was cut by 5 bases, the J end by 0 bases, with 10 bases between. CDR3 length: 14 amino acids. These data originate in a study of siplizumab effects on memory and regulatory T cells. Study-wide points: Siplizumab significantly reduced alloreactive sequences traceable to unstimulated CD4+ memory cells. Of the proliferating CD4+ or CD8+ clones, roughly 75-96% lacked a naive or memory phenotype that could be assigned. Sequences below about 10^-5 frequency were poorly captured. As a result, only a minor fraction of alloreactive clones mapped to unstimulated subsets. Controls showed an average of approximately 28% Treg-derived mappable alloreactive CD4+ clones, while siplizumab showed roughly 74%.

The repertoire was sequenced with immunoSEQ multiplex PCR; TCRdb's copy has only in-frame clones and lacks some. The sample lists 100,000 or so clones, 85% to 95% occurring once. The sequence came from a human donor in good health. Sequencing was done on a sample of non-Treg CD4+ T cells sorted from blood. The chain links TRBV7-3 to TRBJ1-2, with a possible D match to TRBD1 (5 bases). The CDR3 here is CASSLGGANYGYTF. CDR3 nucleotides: TGTGCCAGCAGCCTCGGGGGAGCTAACTATGGCTACACCTTC.